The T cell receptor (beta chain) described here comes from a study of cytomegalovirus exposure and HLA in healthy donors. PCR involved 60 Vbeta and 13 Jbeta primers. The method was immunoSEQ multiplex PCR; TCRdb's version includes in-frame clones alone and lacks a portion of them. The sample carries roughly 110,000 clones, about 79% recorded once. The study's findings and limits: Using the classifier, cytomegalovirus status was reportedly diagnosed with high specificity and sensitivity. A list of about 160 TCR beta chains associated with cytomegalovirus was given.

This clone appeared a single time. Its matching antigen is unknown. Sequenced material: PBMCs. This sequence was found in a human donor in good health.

Here the CDR3 DNA reads TGTGCCAGCAGCGAGACCCCGGGAAGAGACTATGGCTACACCTTC. Translation: CASSETPGRDYGYTF. V is TRBV9 and J is TRBJ1-2; D is undetermined. Trimming took 3 bases from V and 3 from J, leaving 15 bases between them. The CDR3 is made up of 15 amino acids. Germline V CDR1 and CDR2: SGDLS, YYNGEE.